The TCR beta chain described here comes from a study of Ad26.COV2.S vaccination and SARS-CoV-2 variants. Study-level background: The vaccine Ad26.COV2.S was put into the muscle once, or twice with 56 days between. Study-level results: Vaccine recipients posted higher spike-specific TCR breadth than their placebo counterparts. The TCR breadth and depth analyses may have understated or missed part of the total T cell responses.

Treatment meaning: roughly 18 received Ad26.COV2.S at low or high dose, single or two shots; roughly five received placebo; per-sample allocation not given. On day 63 after the first injection, vaccine and placebo recipients gave samples. The assay was immunoSEQ multiplex PCR, and TCRdb's table has in-frame clones only and misses some. The sample includes roughly 450,000 clones, more than 80% seen only once; the top ten take 12%. In regard to this clone: Its antigen is unknown.

CDR1 and CDR2 (germline): SGHTS, YDEGEE. This CDR3 spans 16 amino acids. V was pared by 1 base and J by 7 bases, with 18 bases between. The specimen was peripheral blood, collected in a trial of Ad26.COV2.S vaccine versus placebo. The chain couples TRBV5-8 to TRBJ1-5; possible D gene TRBD1, 6 bases. The receptor comes from a person aged 18 to 59 who received the Ad26.COV2.S COVID-19 vaccine or a placebo. CDR3 sequence reads: CASSLPGRAGGQPQHF. The CDR3 nucleotides read TGTGCCAGCAGCTTGCCGGGAAGGGCTGGGGGCCAGCCCCAGCATTTT.